This T cell receptor beta chain was observed in a study of PD-1 and CTLA-4 blockade in melanoma. Using immunoSEQ multiplex PCR, the repertoire was profiled, and TCRdb retains in-frame clones only, with some absent. The sample lists 25,000 to 35,000 clones, about 91% occurring once. The sequences come from CD8+ T cells from peripheral blood, collected from a patient given anti-PD-1 treatment. The TCR comes from a human donor with melanoma.

The DNA for the CDR3 is TGCGCCAGCAGCCAAGATCGAACTATGATCCAGTACTTC. Its translation: CASSQDRTMIQYF. The chain is built from TRBV4-1 and TRBJ2-5; D not certain. Germline V gene sequence: CDR1 MGHRA, CDR2 YSYEKL. The CDR3 runs 13 residues. Between the trimmed V and J ends, which lost 0 bases and 10 bases, there was a span of 12 bases.